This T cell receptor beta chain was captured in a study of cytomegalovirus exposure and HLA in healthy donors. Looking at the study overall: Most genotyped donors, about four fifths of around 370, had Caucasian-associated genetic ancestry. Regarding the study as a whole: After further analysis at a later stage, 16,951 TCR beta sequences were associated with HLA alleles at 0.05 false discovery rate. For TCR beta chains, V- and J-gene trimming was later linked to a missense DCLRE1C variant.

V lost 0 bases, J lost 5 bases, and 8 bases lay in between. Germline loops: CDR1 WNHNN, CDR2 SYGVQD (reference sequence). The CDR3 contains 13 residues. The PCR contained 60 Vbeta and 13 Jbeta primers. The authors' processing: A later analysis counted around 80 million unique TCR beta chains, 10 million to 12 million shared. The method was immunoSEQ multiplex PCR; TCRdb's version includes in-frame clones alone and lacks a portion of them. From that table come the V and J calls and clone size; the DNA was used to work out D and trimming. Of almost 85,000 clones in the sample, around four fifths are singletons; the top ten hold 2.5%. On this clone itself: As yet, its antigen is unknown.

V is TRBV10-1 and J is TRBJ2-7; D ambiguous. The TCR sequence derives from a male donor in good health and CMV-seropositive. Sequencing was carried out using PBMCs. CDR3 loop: CASSESRSHEQYF. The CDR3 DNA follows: TGCGCCAGCAGTGAGTCGAGGTCACACGAGCAGTACTTC.